This is a list of T cell receptor beta chains from one sample in a study of T cell responses to AZD1222 COVID-19 vaccine. Here immunoSEQ multiplex PCR was the method, and the copy in TCRdb shows in-frame clones only, minus some. The table has 90,000 to 100,000 clones, about 88% seen once. The sequencing here drew on peripheral blood, taken 28 days after the second AZD1222 dose. All receptors come from an adult who received the AZD1222 COVID-19 vaccine. CDR3s include the opening cysteine and the closing phenylalanine or tryptophan. A D gene is named only where the DNA matches it firmly. A row's size may be missing; if present it is once, few, many or a size class.

cdr3_length	v_call	d_call	clone_size	j_call	cdr3_nt	cdr3_aa
15	TRBV7-9	.	once	TRBJ1-1	TGTGCCAGCAGCAAAGGGGGTACCCCTGGCACTGAAGCTTTCTTT	CASSKGGTPGTEAFF
16	TRBV5-6	.	once	TRBJ1-1	TGTGCCAGCAGCTTGTTTGGGGGCAGACTGAACACTGAAGCTTTCTTT	CASSLFGGRLNTEAFF
15	TRBV5-1	.	.	TRBJ1-2	TGCGCCAGCAGCTTGTTTGTCAGTCGACTCTATGGCTACACCTTC	CASSLFVSRLYGYTF
11	TRBV10-3	TRBD2	.	TRBJ2-7	TGTGCCTCCGGGGGGAACTACGAGCAGTACTTC	CASGGNYEQYF
15	TRBV2	.	.	TRBJ1-5	TGTGCCAGCAGTGAAGCTCGGGGAAGCAATCAGCCCCAGCATTTT	CASSEARGSNQPQHF
16	TRBV3-1/TRBV3-2	.	.	TRBJ2-1	TGTGCCAGCAGCCAAGTAGGGCTCAGGGAAAACAATGAGCAGTTCTTC	CASSQVGLRENNEQFF
12	TRBV12-3/TRBV12-4	.	.	TRBJ1-5	TGTGCCAGCAGCTCAGAAGATCAGCCCCAGCATTTT	CASSSEDQPQHF
15	TRBV18	TRBD1	.	TRBJ2-3	TGTGCCAGCTCACAGCGACAGGGGGCCGCAGATACGCAGTATTTT	CASSQRQGAADTQYF
14	TRBV29-1	TRBD2	.	TRBJ2-1	TGCAGCGGAGTAGCGGGGGGGCCAGGCAATGAGCAGTTCTTC	CSGVAGGPGNEQFF
12	TRBV28	.	.	TRBJ2-3	TGTGCCAGCATGGGACTCACAGATACGCAGTATTTT	CASMGLTDTQYF
15	TRBV5-1	.	.	TRBJ2-5	TGCGCCAGCAGCCTGGAATCGGGGTATGGAGAGACCCAGTACTTC	CASSLESGYGETQYF
15	TRBV28	.	.	TRBJ2-1	TGTGCCAGCAGTTTCTCGGGGGCTTCCTACAATGAGCAGTTCTTC	CASSFSGASYNEQFF
14	TRBV18	.	.	TRBJ1-5	TGTGCCAGCTCACCACCGGGGCCCAATCAGCCCCAGCATTTT	CASSPPGPNQPQHF
13	TRBV6-5	.	.	TRBJ1-2	TGTGCCAGCAGCCCCCGTGGGCTCTATGGCTACACCTTC	CASSPRGLYGYTF
16	TRBV9	TRBD2	once	TRBJ2-1	TGTGCCAGCAGCGTTAGCGGGGGGGCAAACTACAATGAGCAGTTCTTC	CASSVSGGANYNEQFF
19	TRBV6-1	TRBD1	.	TRBJ1-3	TGTGCCAGCAGTGAAGCGAGGGGGAAGACAGGGCAAACTGGAAACACCATATATTTT	CASSEARGKTGQTGNTIYF
14	TRBV7-8	TRBD2	.	TRBJ2-7	TGTGCCAGCAGCTTATCTAGCGGGAGTTACGAGCAGTACTTC	CASSLSSGSYEQYF
11	TRBV6-5	.	.	TRBJ1-1	TGTGCCAGCATGAGGGGAACTGAAGCTTTCTTT	CASMRGTEAFF
14	TRBV19	.	few	TRBJ1-2	TGTGCCAGTAGTATAACAGGGCCCCGCAAAGGCTACACCTTC	CASSITGPRKGYTF
14	TRBV6-6	.	.	TRBJ2-5	TGTGCCAGCAGTGTGCCCCAAACGCAAGAGACCCAGTACTTC	CASSVPQTQETQYF
15	TRBV5-1	.	.	TRBJ2-1	TGCGCCAGCAGCTTGATTAACCCGGGGGTGAATGAGCAGTTCTTC	CASSLINPGVNEQFF
13	TRBV7-9	.	.	TRBJ1-2	TGTGCCAGCAGCTTAGTGGGAGGGAAGGGCTACACCTTC	CASSLVGGKGYTF
15	TRBV21-1	.	once	TRBJ1-1	TGTGCCAGCAGCGATGGGGGGGCCAAGAACACTGAAGCTTTCTTT	CASSDGGAKNTEAFF
15	TRBV5-1	TRBD1	.	TRBJ2-2	TGCGCCAGCAGGGAAGGGACAGGGGGCACCGGGGAGCTGTTTTTT	CASREGTGGTGELFF
13	TRBV2	.	.	TRBJ1-2	TGTGCCAGCAGTTATAATCGGGGCTATGGCTACACCTTC	CASSYNRGYGYTF
14	TRBV4-1	.	once	TRBJ1-1	TGCGCCAGCAGCCAAGATGGGGCCGGTTTAATGGCTTTCTTT	CASSQDGAGLMAFF
14	TRBV6-5	TRBD1	.	TRBJ2-7	TGTGCCAGCACCGGACAGGGAGGAACCTACGAGCAGTACTTC	CASTGQGGTYEQYF
14	TRBV7-9	TRBD1	once	TRBJ1-1	TGTGCCAGCAGCTCGACAGGGTCAAACACTGAAGCTTTCTTT	CASSSTGSNTEAFF
14	TRBV6-5	.	.	TRBJ1-1	TGTGCCAGCAGGGTACAGGGCGTATGGACTGAAGCTTTCTTT	CASRVQGVWTEAFF
16	TRBV19	TRBD1	once	TRBJ2-7	TGTGCCAGTAGCACCCAGCGGACAGGGTCTCCCTACGAGCAGTACTTC	CASSTQRTGSPYEQYF
12	TRBV27	.	once	TRBJ2-3	TGTGCCAGCAGTAAGAGGGCAGATACGCAGTATTTT	CASSKRADTQYF
13	TRBV29-1	.	.	TRBJ1-1	TGCAGCGCCTCGTCGGGGGGGAACACTGAAGCTTTCTTT	CSASSGGNTEAFF
14	TRBV6-5	.	few	TRBJ2-3	TGTGCCACCAAACCCTACAACCGGGCAGATACGCAGTATTTT	CATKPYNRADTQYF
11	TRBV6-5	.	few	TRBJ1-2	TGTGCCACCCACAGTGACTATGGCTACACCTTC	CATHSDYGYTF
14	TRBV7-8	TRBD1	.	TRBJ2-7	TGTGCCAGCAGCTTGGGGACAGGGAACTACGAGCAGTACTTC	CASSLGTGNYEQYF
13	TRBV7-2	.	.	TRBJ2-1	TGTGCCAGCAACACCCCAGCTTACAATGAGCAGTTCTTC	CASNTPAYNEQFF
14	TRBV7-9	.	few	TRBJ1-3	TGTGCCAGCAGCTTACTAGGGGTCGGAAACACCATATATTTT	CASSLLGVGNTIYF
13	TRBV9	.	.	TRBJ1-2	TGTGCCAGCAGCGTAGGCGGGAACTATGGCTACACCTTC	CASSVGGNYGYTF
13	TRBV12-3/TRBV12-4	.	few	TRBJ1-2	TGTGCCAGCAGCTCTGGGACAACCCGGGGCTACACCTTC	CASSSGTTRGYTF
13	TRBV29-1	TRBD2	.	TRBJ2-7	TGCAGCGTTGAACTAGCGGGGCCCTACGAGCAGTACTTC	CSVELAGPYEQYF
13	TRBV18	.	.	TRBJ2-7	TGTGCCAGCTCACCAGGGCAGCTCTACGAGCAGTACTTC	CASSPGQLYEQYF
15	TRBV6-5	.	.	TRBJ1-2	TGTGCCAGCAGTTACCAGACGGGTTCGCGATATGGCTACACCTTC	CASSYQTGSRYGYTF
14	TRBV15	.	.	TRBJ2-7	TGTGCCACCAGCAGCGTCCGGGCCGGGAGCGAGCAGTACTTC	CATSSVRAGSEQYF
15	TRBV5-1	TRBD1	.	TRBJ2-5	TGCGCCAGCAGCTTGCTGGACAGGGGGCGGGAGACCCAGTACTTC	CASSLLDRGRETQYF
13	TRBV19	.	.	TRBJ1-2	TGTGCCAGTAACACCGGGACGGATTATGGCTACACCTTC	CASNTGTDYGYTF
16	TRBV18	.	.	TRBJ1-5	TGTGCCAGCTCACCACCGGGGCTGGCGGGCAATCAGCCCCAGCATTTT	CASSPPGLAGNQPQHF
13	TRBV3-1/TRBV3-2	.	.	TRBJ2-7	TGTGCCAGCAGCCACCCGAACGGGGTCGAGCAGTACTTC	CASSHPNGVEQYF
11	TRBV27	.	.	TRBJ1-1	TGTGCCAGCAGTTTATTGGGGGGGGCTTTCTTT	CASSLLGGAFF
14	TRBV6-1	.	.	TRBJ1-2	TGTGCCAGCAGTGAAGGTCCAGACAACTATGGCTACACCTTC	CASSEGPDNYGYTF
13	TRBV7-3	.	.	TRBJ1-1	TGTGCCAGCAGCAAGACAGGGAACACTGAAGCTTTCTTT	CASSKTGNTEAFF
16	TRBV7-9	TRBD2	.	TRBJ2-2	TGTGCCAGCAGCCTTCTAGCGGGAGGTTTCTCCGGGGAGCTGTTTTTT	CASSLLAGGFSGELFF
16	TRBV5-1	.	few	TRBJ1-3	TGCGCCAGCAGCTTGGCCCCAGGACCCTCTGGAAACACCATATATTTT	CASSLAPGPSGNTIYF
14	TRBV2	.	.	TRBJ2-5	TGTGCCAGCAGCCGCCGGGGCTCGAGAGAGACCCAGTACTTC	CASSRRGSRETQYF
15	TRBV6-5	.	.	TRBJ1-2	TGTGCCAGCAGTAACCCGAGGGCAGCTAACTATGGCTACACCTTC	CASSNPRAANYGYTF
13	TRBV5-1	.	few	TRBJ1-5	TGCGCCAGCAAGGCGGGGGAGGGTCAGCCCCAGCATTTT	CASKAGEGQPQHF